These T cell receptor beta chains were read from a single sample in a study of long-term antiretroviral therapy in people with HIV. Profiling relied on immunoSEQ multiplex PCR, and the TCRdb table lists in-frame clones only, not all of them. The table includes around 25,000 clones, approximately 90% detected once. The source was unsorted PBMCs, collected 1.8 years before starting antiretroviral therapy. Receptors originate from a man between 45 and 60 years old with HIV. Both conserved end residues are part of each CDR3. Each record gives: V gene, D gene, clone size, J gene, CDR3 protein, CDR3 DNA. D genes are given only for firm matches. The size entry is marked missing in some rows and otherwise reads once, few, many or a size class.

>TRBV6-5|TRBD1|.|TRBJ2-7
CASKEGTGAYEQYF
TGTGCCAGCAAGGAGGGGACAGGGGCGTACGAGCAGTACTTC
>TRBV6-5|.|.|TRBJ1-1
CASSYNRMNTEAFF
TGTGCCAGCAGTTATAACAGGATGAACACTGAAGCTTTCTTT
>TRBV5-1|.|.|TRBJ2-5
CASRSGSGQETQYF
TGCGCCAGCAGGTCAGGGTCGGGACAAGAGACCCAGTACTTC
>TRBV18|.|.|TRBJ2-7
CASSPIILYEQYF
TGTGCCAGCTCACCCATCATTCTCTACGAGCAGTACTTC
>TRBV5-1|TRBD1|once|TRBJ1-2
CASSFADRGSNGYTF
TGCGCCAGCAGCTTTGCCGACAGGGGAAGCAATGGCTACACCTTC
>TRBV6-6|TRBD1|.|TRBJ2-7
CASSNRAGTGVYEQYF
TGTGCCAGCAGCAACCGCGCCGGGACAGGGGTTTACGAGCAGTACTTC
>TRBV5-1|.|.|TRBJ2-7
CASSSNTFYEQYF
TGCGCCAGCAGCTCTAACACCTTCTACGAGCAGTACTTC
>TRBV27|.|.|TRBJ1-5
CASSLDSYQPQHF
TGTGCCAGCAGTTTAGACAGCTATCAGCCCCAGCATTTT
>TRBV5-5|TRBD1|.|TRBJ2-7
CASSKRTGTSYEQYF
TGTGCCAGCAGCAAACGGACAGGTACCTCCTACGAGCAGTACTTC
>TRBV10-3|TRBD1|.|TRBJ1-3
CAISGQGAGNTIYF
TGTGCCATCAGTGGACAGGGAGCTGGAAACACCATATATTTT
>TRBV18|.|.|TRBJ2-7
CASSPWDSSYEQYF
TGTGCCAGCTCACCTTGGGACTCCTCCTACGAGCAGTACTTC
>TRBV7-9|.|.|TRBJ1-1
CASSLAWVRYTEAFF
TGTGCCAGCAGCTTAGCGTGGGTTCGGTACACTGAAGCTTTCTTT
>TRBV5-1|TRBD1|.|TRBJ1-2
CASGQGSGYGYTF
TGCGCCAGTGGACAGGGGTCTGGCTATGGCTACACCTTC
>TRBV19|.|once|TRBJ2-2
CASSIAVGGTPNTGELFF
TGTGCCAGTAGTATTGCGGTAGGGGGGACCCCGAACACCGGGGAGCTGTTTTTT
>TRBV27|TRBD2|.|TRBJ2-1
CASSFLRTSGKRQFF
TGTGCCAGCAGTTTCCTCCGGACTAGCGGGAAAAGGCAGTTCTTC
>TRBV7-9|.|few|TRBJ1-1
CASSLGARVTEAFF
TGTGCCAGCAGCTTAGGGGCCAGGGTCACTGAAGCTTTCTTT
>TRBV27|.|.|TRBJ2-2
CASSLVVTGELFF
TGTGCCAGCAGTTTAGTCGTCACCGGGGAGCTGTTTTTT
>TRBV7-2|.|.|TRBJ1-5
CASSPGGSNQPQHF
TGTGCCAGCAGCCCGGGGGGAAGCAATCAGCCCCAGCATTTT
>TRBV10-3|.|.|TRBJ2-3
CAISGVGATDTQYF
TGTGCCATCAGTGGGGTCGGGGCCACAGATACGCAGTATTTT
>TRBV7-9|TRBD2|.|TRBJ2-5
CASSSPHPSGSRRQETQYF
TGTGCCAGCAGCTCTCCCCACCCTAGCGGGAGTAGGCGCCAAGAGACCCAGTACTTC
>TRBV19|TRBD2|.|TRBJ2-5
CASSKGLADQETQYF
TGTGCCAGTAGTAAGGGACTAGCGGACCAAGAGACCCAGTACTTC
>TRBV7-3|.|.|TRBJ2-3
CASSQMRDSKGSDTQYF
TGTGCCAGCAGCCAAATGCGGGACTCCAAGGGCTCAGATACGCAGTATTTT
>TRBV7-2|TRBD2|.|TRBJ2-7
CASSPPGLAGVAHEQYF
TGTGCCAGCAGCCCACCCGGACTAGCGGGAGTTGCACACGAGCAGTACTTC
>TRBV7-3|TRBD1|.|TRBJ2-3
CASSLQGAVLGDTQYF
TGTGCCAGCAGCTTACAGGGGGCGGTTCTAGGAGATACGCAGTATTTT
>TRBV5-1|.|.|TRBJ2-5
CASGARDPRYETQYF
TGCGCCAGCGGGGCCCGGGACCCTCGGTATGAGACCCAGTACTTC
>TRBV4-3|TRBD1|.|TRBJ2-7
CASSHRQGDYEQYF
TGCGCCAGCAGCCACCGACAGGGGGACTACGAGCAGTACTTC
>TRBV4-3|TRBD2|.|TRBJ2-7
CASSQGTSGYYEQYF
TGCGCCAGCAGCCAAGGTACTAGCGGCTACTACGAGCAGTACTTC
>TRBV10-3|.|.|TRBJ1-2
CAITPDSNTYGYTF
TGTGCCATCACCCCGGACTCAAATACATATGGCTACACCTTC
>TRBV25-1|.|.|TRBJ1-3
CASSEYRGSGNTIYF
TGTGCCAGCAGTGAATATCGGGGCTCTGGAAACACCATATATTTT
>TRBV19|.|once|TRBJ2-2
CASSGQGLSGTGELFF
TGTGCCAGTAGTGGTCAGGGGCTATCGGGCACCGGGGAGCTGTTTTTT
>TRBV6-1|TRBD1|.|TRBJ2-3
CASSEMEQGAIDTQYF
TGTGCCAGCAGTGAAATGGAGCAGGGGGCAATAGATACGCAGTATTTT
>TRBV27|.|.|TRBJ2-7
CASSLVRPPSHYEQYF
TGTGCCAGCAGTTTAGTACGACCGCCCTCTCACTACGAGCAGTACTTC
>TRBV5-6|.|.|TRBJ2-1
CASSLGQNYNEQFF
TGTGCCAGCAGCTTGGGACAAAATTACAATGAGCAGTTCTTC
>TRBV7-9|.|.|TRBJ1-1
CASSFGGWGSEAFF
TGTGCCAGCAGCTTTGGGGGCTGGGGGTCTGAAGCTTTCTTT
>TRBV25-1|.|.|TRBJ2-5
CASSEGFTRASLETQYF
TGTGCCAGCAGTGAAGGTTTCACACGAGCGTCCCTAGAGACCCAGTACTTC
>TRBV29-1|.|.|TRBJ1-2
CSVHTGRRGYTF
TGCAGCGTTCACACAGGGCGTCGGGGCTACACCTTC
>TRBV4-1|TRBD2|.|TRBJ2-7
CASSQALLTSGWNEQYF
TGCGCCAGCAGCCAAGCTCTCCTGACTAGCGGGTGGAACGAGCAGTACTTC
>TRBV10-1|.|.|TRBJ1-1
CASSKSPGQTGNTEAFF
TGCGCCAGCAGTAAGAGTCCCGGACAGACCGGGAACACTGAAGCTTTCTTT
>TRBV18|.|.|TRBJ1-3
CASSQSGPSSGNTIYF
TGTGCCAGCTCCCAGTCAGGACCCAGCTCTGGAAACACCATATATTTT
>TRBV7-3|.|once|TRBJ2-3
CASSFQPDSSTDTQYF
TGTGCCAGCAGCTTCCAGCCGGACTCCAGCACAGATACGCAGTATTTT
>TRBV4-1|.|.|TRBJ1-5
CASSPLGVSAEWSNQPQHF
TGCGCCAGCAGCCCTTTGGGGGTTAGCGCCGAGTGGAGCAATCAGCCCCAGCATTTT
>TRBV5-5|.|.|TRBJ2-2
CASSFRDTYTPNTGELFF
TGTGCCAGCAGCTTCCGGGACACCTACACTCCGAACACCGGGGAGCTGTTTTTT
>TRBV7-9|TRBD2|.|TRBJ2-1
CASSWGGGAAYNEQFF
TGTGCCAGCAGCTGGGGGGGAGGGGCGGCCTACAATGAGCAGTTCTTC
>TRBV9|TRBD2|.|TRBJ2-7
CASSSWTSGSYGYEQYF
TGTGCCAGCAGCTCTTGGACTAGCGGGAGTTACGGGTACGAGCAGTACTTC
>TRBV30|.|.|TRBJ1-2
CAWSVLIGYGYTF
TGTGCCTGGAGTGTATTAATTGGGTATGGCTACACCTTC
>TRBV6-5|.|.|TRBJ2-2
CASFSGGGITGELFF
TGTGCCAGCTTCTCGGGTGGGGGGATCACCGGGGAGCTGTTTTTT
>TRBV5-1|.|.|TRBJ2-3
CASSLGTGFNTDTQYF
TGCGCCAGCAGCTTGGGGACGGGATTCAACACAGATACGCAGTATTTT
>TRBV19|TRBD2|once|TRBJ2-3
CASKPGLADTDTQYF
TGTGCCAGTAAACCGGGACTAGCGGATACAGATACGCAGTATTTT
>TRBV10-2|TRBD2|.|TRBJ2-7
CASSEWTSGTIYEQYF
TGCGCCAGCAGTGAGTGGACTAGCGGAACCATCTACGAGCAGTACTTC
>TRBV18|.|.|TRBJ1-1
CASSPGNYDSAFF
TGTGCCAGCTCACCCGGGAACTATGACAGTGCTTTCTTT
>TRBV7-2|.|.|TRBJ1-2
CASSWRPLDGYTF
TGTGCCAGCAGCTGGCGCCCCCTCGATGGCTACACCTTC